This T cell receptor (beta chain) was sequenced during a study of blood T cell repertoires in COVID-19. CDR3 length: 14 amino acids. CDR1 and CDR2 (germline): SGHRS, YFSETQ. Deletions cut 1 base from V and 0 bases from J, with 7 bases between. Only in-frame clones appear in the TCRdb table, and some are missing; sequencing was by immunoSEQ multiplex PCR. Of about 240,000 clones listed, about 83% are singletons. This TCR was recovered from an older man with acute or convalescent COVID-19. Sequenced sample: peripheral blood. The genes are TRBV5-1 and TRBJ2-5, with D unclear. This CDR3 is CASSLFDYQETQYF. The CDR3 DNA sequence: TGCGCCAGCAGCTTGTTCGACTACCAAGAGACCCAGTACTTC.